A selection of T cell receptor beta chains follows, all from one sample in a study of STAT5B mutations in CD4+ large granular lymphocyte leukemia. Here immunoSEQ multiplex PCR was the method, and the copy in TCRdb shows in-frame clones only, minus some. Of tens of thousands of clones listed, 87% are singletons. Input material: CD4+ T cells from blood buffy coats. All receptors come from a human donor in good health. Each CDR3 is given without its conserved first and last residue.

V | CDR3
TRBV18 | ASSLLPEDEQY
TRBV27 | ASSLWAGQGGGEQF
TRBV4-2 | ASSQSAGQGFDEQY
TRBV6-6 | ASSRQGQGNTEAF
TRBV21-1 | ASSTWGLAGNEQF
TRBV7-9 | ASSLAGREVGYT
TRBV6-5 | ASSISGTASYEQY
TRBV11-2 | ASSSFGLAGNSTYNEQF
TRBV29-1 | SVERRLAGGPEKDTQY
TRBV4-3 | ASSQQTSGPPYNEQF
TRBV7-9 | ASSLFRDKAF
TRBV4-3 | ASSHDTAKGSPLH
TRBV6-1 | ASSEARMGIQY
TRBV5-1 | ASSWGRRNTEAF
TRBV19 | ASRTRHTEAF
TRBV28 | ASTLEVGYGYT
TRBV7-3 | ASSLYREMNTEAF